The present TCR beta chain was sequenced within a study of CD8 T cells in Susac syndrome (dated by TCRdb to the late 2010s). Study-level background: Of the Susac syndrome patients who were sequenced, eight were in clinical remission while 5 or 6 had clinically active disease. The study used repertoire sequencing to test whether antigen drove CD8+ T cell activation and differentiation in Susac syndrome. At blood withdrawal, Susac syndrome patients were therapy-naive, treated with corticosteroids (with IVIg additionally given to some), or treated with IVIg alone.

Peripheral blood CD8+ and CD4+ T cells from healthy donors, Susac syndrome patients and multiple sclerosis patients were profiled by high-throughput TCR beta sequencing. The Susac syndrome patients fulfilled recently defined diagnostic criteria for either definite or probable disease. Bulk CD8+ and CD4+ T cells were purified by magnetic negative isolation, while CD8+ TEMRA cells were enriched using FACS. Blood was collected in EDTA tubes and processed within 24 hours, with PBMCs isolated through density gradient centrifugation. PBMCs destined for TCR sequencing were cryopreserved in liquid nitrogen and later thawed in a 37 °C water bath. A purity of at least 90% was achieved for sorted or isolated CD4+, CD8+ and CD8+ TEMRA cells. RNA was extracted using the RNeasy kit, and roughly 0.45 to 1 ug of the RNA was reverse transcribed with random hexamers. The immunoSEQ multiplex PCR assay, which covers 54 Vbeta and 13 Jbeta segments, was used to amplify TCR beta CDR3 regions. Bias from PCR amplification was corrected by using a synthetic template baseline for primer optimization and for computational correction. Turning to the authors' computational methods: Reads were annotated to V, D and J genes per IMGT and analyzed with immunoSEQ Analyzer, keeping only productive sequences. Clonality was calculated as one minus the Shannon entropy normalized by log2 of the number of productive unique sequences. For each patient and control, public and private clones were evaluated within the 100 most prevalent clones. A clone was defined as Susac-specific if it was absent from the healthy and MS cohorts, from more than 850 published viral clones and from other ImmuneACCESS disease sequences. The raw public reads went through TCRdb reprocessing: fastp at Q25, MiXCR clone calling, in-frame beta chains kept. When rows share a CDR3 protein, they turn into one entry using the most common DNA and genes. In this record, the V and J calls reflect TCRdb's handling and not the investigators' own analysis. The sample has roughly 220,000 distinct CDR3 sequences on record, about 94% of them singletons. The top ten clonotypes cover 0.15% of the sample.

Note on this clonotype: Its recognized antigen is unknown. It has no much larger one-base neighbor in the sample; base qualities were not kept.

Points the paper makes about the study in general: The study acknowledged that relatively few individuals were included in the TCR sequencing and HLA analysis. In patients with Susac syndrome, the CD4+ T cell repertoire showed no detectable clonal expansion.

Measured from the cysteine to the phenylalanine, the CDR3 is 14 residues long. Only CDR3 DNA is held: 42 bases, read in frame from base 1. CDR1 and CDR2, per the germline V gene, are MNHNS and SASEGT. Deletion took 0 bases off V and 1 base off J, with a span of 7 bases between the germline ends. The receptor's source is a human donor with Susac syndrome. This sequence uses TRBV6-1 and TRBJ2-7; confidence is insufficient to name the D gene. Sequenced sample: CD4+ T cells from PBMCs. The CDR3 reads CASSEAGRSYEQYF. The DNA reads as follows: TGTGCCAGCAGTGAAGCAGGGCGATCCTACGAGCAGTACTTC.